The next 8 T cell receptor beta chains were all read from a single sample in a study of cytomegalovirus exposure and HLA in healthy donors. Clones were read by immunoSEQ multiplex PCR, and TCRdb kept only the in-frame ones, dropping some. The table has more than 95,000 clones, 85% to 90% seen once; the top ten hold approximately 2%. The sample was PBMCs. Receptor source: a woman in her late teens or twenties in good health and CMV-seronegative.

CDR3: CASSVMEQGFMNTEAFF. The CDR3 DNA reads TGTGCCAGCAGCGTAATGGAGCAGGGATTTATGAACACTGAAGCTTTCTTT. The chain has TRBV9 and TRBJ1-1; maybe TRBD1 (5 bases). CDR1 is SGDLS and CDR2 is YYNGEE in the germline V gene. Trimming removed 1 base at V and 0 bases at J, with 16 bases between. The length of the CDR3 is 17 residues.

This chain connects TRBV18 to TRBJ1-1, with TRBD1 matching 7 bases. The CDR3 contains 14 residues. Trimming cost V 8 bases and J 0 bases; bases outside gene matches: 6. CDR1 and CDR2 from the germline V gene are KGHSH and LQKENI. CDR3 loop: CASTQDRLNTEAFF. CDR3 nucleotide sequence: TGTGCCAGCACACAGGACAGGCTGAACACTGAAGCTTTCTTT.

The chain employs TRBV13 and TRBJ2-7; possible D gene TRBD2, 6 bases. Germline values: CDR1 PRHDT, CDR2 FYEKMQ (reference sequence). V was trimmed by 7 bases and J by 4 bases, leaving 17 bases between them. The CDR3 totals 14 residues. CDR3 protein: CASKVAGLAYEQYF. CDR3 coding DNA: TGTGCCAGCAAAGTGGCGGGACTCGCTTACGAGCAGTACTTC.

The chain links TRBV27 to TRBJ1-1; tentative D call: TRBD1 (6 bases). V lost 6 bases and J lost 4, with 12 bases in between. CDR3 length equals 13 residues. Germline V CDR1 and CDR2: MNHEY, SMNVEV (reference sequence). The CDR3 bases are TGTGCCAGCAGCCTAGGACAGAGCACTGAAGCTTTCTTT. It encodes CASSLGQSTEAFF.

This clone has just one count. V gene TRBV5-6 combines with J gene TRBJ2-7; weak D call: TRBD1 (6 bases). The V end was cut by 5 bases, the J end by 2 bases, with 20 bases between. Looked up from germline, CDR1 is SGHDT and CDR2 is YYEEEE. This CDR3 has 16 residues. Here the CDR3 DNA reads TGTGCCAGCAGTACCGGGACATCTAATTTCCCCTACGAGCAGTACTTC. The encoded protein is CASSTGTSNFPYEQYF.

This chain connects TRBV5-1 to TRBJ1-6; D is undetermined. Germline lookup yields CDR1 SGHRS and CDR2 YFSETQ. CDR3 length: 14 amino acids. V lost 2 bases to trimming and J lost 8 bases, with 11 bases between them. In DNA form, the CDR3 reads TGCGCCAGCAGCTTAGGCCCAGCGGATTCACCCCTCCACTTT. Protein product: CASSLGPADSPLHF.

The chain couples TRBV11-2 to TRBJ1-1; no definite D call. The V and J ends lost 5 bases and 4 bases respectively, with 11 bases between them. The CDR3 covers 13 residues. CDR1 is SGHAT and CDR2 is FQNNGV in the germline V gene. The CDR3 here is CASSQPTGTEAFF. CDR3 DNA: TGTGCCAGCAGCCAACCGACGGGCACTGAAGCTTTCTTT. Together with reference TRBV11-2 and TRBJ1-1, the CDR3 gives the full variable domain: EAGVAQSPRYKIIEKRQSVAFWCNPISGHATLYWYQQILGQGPKLLIQFQNNGVVDDSQLPKDRFSAERLKGVDSTLKIQPAKLEDSAVYLCASSQPTGTEAFFGQGTRLTVV.

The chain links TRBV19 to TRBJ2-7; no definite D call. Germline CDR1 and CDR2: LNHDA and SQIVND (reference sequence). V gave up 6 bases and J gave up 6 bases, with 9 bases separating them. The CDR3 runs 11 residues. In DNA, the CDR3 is TGTGCCAGTAGGGGTTACAGCGAGCAGTACTTC. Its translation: CASRGYSEQYF.